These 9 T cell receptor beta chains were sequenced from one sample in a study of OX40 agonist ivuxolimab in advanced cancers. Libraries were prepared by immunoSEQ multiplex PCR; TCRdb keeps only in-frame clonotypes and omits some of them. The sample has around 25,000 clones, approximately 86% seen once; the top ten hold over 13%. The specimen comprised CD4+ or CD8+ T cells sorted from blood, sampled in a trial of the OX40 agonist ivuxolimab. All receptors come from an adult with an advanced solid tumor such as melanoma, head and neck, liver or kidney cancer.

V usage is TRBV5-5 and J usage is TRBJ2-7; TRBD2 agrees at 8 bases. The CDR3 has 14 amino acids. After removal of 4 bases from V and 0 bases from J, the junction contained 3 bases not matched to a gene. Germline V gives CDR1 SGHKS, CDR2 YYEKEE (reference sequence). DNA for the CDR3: TGTGCCAGCAGCCCTACTAGCGGCTCCTACGAGCAGTACTTC. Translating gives CASSPTSGSYEQYF.

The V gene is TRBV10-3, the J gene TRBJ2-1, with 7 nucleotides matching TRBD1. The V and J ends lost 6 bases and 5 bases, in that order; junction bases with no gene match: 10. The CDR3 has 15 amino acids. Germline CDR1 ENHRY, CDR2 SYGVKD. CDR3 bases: TGTGCCATCAGCAGACAGGGACCCCCTAACAATGAGCAGTTCTTC. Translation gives CAISRQGPPNNEQFF.

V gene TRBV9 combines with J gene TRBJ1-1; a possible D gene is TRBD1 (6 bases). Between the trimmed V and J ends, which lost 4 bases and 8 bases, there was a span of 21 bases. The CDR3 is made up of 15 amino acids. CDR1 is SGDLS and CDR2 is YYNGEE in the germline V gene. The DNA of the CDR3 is TGTGCCAGCAGCCTCTCCACACATCGGGGGCCCGAAGCTTTCTTT. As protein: CASSLSTHRGPEAFF.

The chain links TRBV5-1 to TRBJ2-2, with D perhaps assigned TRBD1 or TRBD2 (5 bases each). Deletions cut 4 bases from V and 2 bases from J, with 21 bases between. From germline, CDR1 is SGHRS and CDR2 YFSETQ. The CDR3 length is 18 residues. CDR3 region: CASSTYHRDRENTGELFF. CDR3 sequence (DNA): TGCGCCAGCAGCACGTACCACCGGGACCGGGAAAACACCGGGGAGCTGTTTTTT.

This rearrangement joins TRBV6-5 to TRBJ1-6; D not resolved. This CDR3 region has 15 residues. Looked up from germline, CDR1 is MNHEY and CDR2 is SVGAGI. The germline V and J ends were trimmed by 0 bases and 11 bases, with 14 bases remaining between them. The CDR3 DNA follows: TGTGCCAGCAGTTACTCGTCTGGAGGTTTCGCACCCCTCCACTTT. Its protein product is CASSYSSGGFAPLHF.

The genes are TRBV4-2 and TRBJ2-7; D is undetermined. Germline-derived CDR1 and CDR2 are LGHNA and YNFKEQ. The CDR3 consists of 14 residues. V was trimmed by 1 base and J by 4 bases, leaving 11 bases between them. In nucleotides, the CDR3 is TGTGCCAGCAGCCAAGGGCGTCATCAGTACGAGCAGTACTTC. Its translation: CASSQGRHQYEQYF.

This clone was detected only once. CDR3 in DNA: TGTGCCAGCAGCTTAGAGGCGGAAGTGCCCGGGGAGCTGTTTTTT. Residues: CASSLEAEVPGELFF. V gene TRBV13 combines with J gene TRBJ2-2, with unresolved D. The CDR3 length is 15 residues. Trimming removed 1 base at V and 6 bases at J, with 12 bases between. The germline CDR1 and CDR2 sequences are PRHDT and FYEKMQ (reference sequence).

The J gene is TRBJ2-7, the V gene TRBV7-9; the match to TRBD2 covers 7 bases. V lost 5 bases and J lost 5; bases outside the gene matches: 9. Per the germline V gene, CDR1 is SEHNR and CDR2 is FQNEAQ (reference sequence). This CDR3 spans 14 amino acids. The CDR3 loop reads CASSPRTSTDEQYF. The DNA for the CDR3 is TGTGCCAGCAGCCCCCGGACTAGTACAGACGAGCAGTACTTC.

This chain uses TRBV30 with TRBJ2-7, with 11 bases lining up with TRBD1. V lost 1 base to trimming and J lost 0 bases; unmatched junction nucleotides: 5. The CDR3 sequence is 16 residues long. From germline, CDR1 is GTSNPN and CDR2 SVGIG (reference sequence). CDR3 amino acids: CAWSGRDRGFSYEQYF. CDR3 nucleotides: TGTGCCTGGAGTGGCCGGGACAGGGGGTTCTCCTACGAGCAGTACTTC.